This paragraph covers one TCR beta chain sequence. The antigen is undetermined. CDR3 length: 14 residues. Germline V lookup: CDR1 MDHEN, CDR2 SYDVKM. V shed 5 bases and J shed 8 bases, with 15 bases lying between them. This record belongs to a study of cytomegalovirus exposure and HLA in healthy donors. Study details: The same platform was used for the 120 or so validation repertoires as for the 600 to 700 first-cohort repertoires, as reported in a later analysis.

General observations from the study: It was reportedly the case that the classifier diagnosed cytomegalovirus status with high specificity and sensitivity. Three chains linked to CMV were shown in vitro to be specific for CMV antigens. Researchers catalogued over 150 TCR beta chains as cytomegalovirus-associated.

Only in-frame clones appear in the TCRdb table, and some are missing; sequencing was by immunoSEQ multiplex PCR. The table records approximately 160,000 clones, under 90% of them present only once. Sequencing was carried out using PBMCs. The chain recombines TRBV28 with TRBJ1-4; D possibly corresponds to TRBD1 (5 bases). This clonotype was sampled from a man aged 18 to 35 in good health and CMV-seropositive. In DNA form, the CDR3 reads TGTGCCAGCAGTCTCCCAAACAGGAGCGAAAAACTGTTTTTT. Translation gives CASSLPNRSEKLFF.